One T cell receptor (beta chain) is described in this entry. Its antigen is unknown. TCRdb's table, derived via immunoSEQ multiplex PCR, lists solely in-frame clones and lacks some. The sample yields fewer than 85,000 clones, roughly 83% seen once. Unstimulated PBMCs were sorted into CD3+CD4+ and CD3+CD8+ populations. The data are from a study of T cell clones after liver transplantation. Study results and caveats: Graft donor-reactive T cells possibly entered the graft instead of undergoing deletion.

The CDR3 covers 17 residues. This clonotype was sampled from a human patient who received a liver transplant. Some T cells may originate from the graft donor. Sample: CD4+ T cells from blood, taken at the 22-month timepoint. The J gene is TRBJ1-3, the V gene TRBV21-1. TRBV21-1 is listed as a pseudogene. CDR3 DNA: TGTGCCAGCAGCCCTCCTCCGGGGATTGGTGGGGGAAACACCATATATTTT. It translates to CASSPPPGIGGGNTIYF.